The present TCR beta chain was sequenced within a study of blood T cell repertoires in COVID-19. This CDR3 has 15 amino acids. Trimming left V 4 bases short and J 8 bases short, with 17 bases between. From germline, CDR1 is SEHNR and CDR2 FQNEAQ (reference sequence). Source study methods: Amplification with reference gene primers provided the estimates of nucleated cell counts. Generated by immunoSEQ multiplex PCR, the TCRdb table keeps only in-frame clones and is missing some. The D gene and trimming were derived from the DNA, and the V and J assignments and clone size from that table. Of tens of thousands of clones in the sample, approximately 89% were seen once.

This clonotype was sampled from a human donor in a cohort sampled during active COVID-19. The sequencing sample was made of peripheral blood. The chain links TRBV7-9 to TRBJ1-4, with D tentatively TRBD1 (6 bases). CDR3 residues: CASSSTGQENEKLFF. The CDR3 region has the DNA TGTGCCAGCAGCTCTACGGGACAAGAGAACGAAAAACTGTTTTTT.